The 22 T cell receptor beta chains below were found in one sample sequenced in a study of OX40 agonist ivuxolimab in advanced cancers. Produced via immunoSEQ multiplex PCR; TCRdb's table is partial and in-frame only. The table shows roughly 58,000 clones, with roughly 85% occurring only once. The sequenced sample was CD4+ or CD8+ T cells sorted from blood, obtained in a trial of the OX40 agonist ivuxolimab. The source is an adult with an advanced solid tumor such as melanoma, head and neck, liver or kidney cancer.

V and J are TRBV28 and TRBJ2-7; a possible D gene is TRBD2 (5 bases). The germline V gene encodes CDR1 MDHEN and CDR2 SYDVKM. V gave up 7 bases and J gave up 5 bases, with 9 bases separating them. The CDR3 is made up of 11 amino acids. The CDR3 spells CASTSGDEQYF. The CDR3 DNA reads as TGTGCCAGCACCTCCGGGGACGAGCAGTACTTC.

There are a few counts of this clone. V is TRBV15 and J is TRBJ1-2; possibly TRBD1 for D (6 bases). Trimming stripped 1 base from V and 5 bases from J, with 11 bases between. The germline CDR1 and CDR2 sequences are LNHNV and YYDKDF (reference sequence). The CDR3 has 14 residues. The chain's CDR3 is CATSRVGGPYGYTF. CDR3 DNA: TGTGCCACCAGCAGAGTTGGGGGGCCATATGGCTACACCTTC.

The J gene is TRBJ2-1, the V gene TRBV7-2; 8 nucleotides line up with TRBD1. The V and J ends lost 11 bases and 4 bases, in that order; junction bases with no gene match: 10. Germline-derived CDR1 and CDR2 are SGHTA and FQGNSA. CDR3 length: 14 amino acids. The CDR3 protein is CAWPPDREYNEQFF. In DNA, the CDR3 is TGTGCCTGGCCCCCGGACAGGGAGTACAATGAGCAGTTCTTC.

CDR3 coding DNA: TGTGCCAGCAGAACAGGGCTTTCCTCTGGAAACACCATATATTTT. Translating gives CASRTGLSSGNTIYF. The chain employs TRBV2 and TRBJ1-3, with D maybe TRBD1 (6 bases). V lost 6 bases and J lost 0, with 12 bases in between. This CDR3 contains 15 residues. Germline V CDR1 and CDR2: SNHLY, FYNNEI.

The V and J genes are TRBV18 and TRBJ2-4, with D tentatively TRBD1 or TRBD2 (5 bases each). CDR3 length: 15 amino acids. Looked up from germline, CDR1 is KGHSH and CDR2 is LQKENI. Trimming took 6 bases from V and 5 from J, leaving 17 bases between them. CDR3 DNA: TGTGCCAGCTCCTCCGCCGGGACCTCGGAAAACATTCAGTACTTC. Protein product: CASSSAGTSENIQYF.

The V call is TRBV28, the J call TRBJ1-5; a possible D gene is TRBD1 (6 bases). This CDR3 is built from 17 residues. The V and J ends lost 3 bases and 6 bases respectively, with 21 bases between them. Per germline, CDR1 MDHEN and CDR2 SYDVKM. In DNA, the CDR3 is TGTGCCAGCAGTTTTTCGCCCTCTGCTGGGGGCAGTCAGCCCCAGCATTTT. Encoded protein: CASSFSPSAGGSQPQHF. Full variable domain (outside the CDR3, taken from reference TRBV28 and TRBJ1-5): DVKVTQSSRYLVKRTGEKVFLECVQDMDHENMFWYRQDPGLGLRLIYFSYDVKMKEKGDIPEGYSVSREKKERFSLILESASTNQTSMYLCASSFSPSAGGSQPQHFGDGTRLSIL.

This chain uses TRBV29-1 with TRBJ1-1; D is uncertain. V lost 6 bases and J lost 4, with 15 bases in between. Germline V lookup: CDR1 SQVTM, CDR2 ANQGSEA. The CDR3 length is 13 residues. CDR3 nucleotide sequence: TGCAGCGTCCTGACCCCTCGCACCACTGAAGCTTTCTTT. Amino acids: CSVLTPRTTEAFF.

This clone has more than one count but fewer than ten. CDR3 sequence reads: CASSLSGSRGPQSEAFF. In DNA, the CDR3 is TGTGCCAGCAGCTTATCAGGTTCCAGGGGGCCCCAAAGCGAAGCTTTCTTT. This sequence joins TRBV7-3 and TRBJ1-1; 8 bases match TRBD1. This CDR3 region has 17 residues. CDR1 is SGHTA and CDR2 is FQGTGA in the germline V gene. J was trimmed by 8 bases and V by 2 bases; bases with no gene match: 16.

The CDR3 DNA sequence: TGTGCCAGCAGCTTAGGCTTGGGAGGGCGTCCATCTGGGGCCAACGTCCTGACTTTC. Translated, it gives CASSLGLGGRPSGANVLTF. This sequence joins TRBV11-2 and TRBJ2-6; 7 bases match TRBD2. Germline V gives CDR1 SGHAT, CDR2 FQNNGV. The ends lost 1 base at V and 1 base at J; junction bases unmatched: 10. The CDR3 spans 19 residues. Combining the CDR3 with reference TRBV11-2 and TRBJ2-6 gives the whole variable domain EAGVAQSPRYKIIEKRQSVAFWCNPISGHATLYWYQQILGQGPKLLIQFQNNGVVDDSQLPKDRFSAERLKGVDSTLKIQPAKLEDSAVYLCASSLGLGGRPSGANVLTFGAGSRLTVL.

The genes are TRBV11-2 and TRBJ1-1, with D tentatively TRBD1 (6 bases). From germline, CDR1 is SGHAT and CDR2 FQNNGV. Trimming removed 5 bases at V and 1 base at J, with 17 bases between. The CDR3 extends over 16 amino acids. CDR3 sequence reads: CASSPTGAKGNTEAFF. CDR3 nucleotide sequence: TGTGCCAGCAGCCCCACGGGGGCCAAAGGGAACACTGAAGCTTTCTTT.

The sample holds one count of this clone. The chain's CDR3 is CASSPGAVQETQYF. CDR3 sequence (DNA): TGTGCCAGCAGTCCGGGGGCGGTACAAGAGACCCAGTACTTC. This rearrangement joins TRBV6-1 to TRBJ2-5; D may be TRBD1 or TRBD2 (6 bases each). Germline V gives CDR1 MNHNS, CDR2 SASEGT. V gave up 5 bases and J gave up 2 bases, with 12 bases separating them. The CDR3 covers 14 residues.

The gene calls are TRBV11-3 and TRBJ2-5; 7 bases fit TRBD1. The V segment lost 4 bases and the J segment 2 bases; nucleotides outside the gene matches: 7. The germline gives CDR1 SGHNT, CDR2 YENEEA. The CDR3 runs to 15 residues. The CDR3 nucleotides are TGTGCCAGCAGCTACGGAACAGGGGTTCAAGAGACCCAGTACTTC. This encodes CASSYGTGVQETQYF.

The chain carries TRBV5-4 and TRBJ2-7, with 13 bases aligning to TRBD2. The trim removed 4 bases at V and 7 bases at J, leaving 11 bases unmatched. This CDR3 comprises 16 residues. Germline V CDR1 and CDR2: SGHNT, YYREEE (reference sequence). In DNA, the CDR3 is TGTGCCAGCAGCGACGGGACTAGCGGGGCGAGGGGGGAGCAGTACTTC. This codes for CASSDGTSGARGEQYF.

This clone appeared a few times. The CDR3 sequence: CASSLGAPNLQGFGYTF. The CDR3 bases are TGTGCCAGCAGCTTAGGGGCCCCGAACCTACAGGGTTTTGGCTACACCTTC. V and J are TRBV7-8 and TRBJ1-2; tentatively, D is TRBD1 (6 bases). The CDR3 runs to 17 residues. CDR1 and CDR2 (germline): SGHVS, FQNEAQ. With 1 base removed from V and 7 bases from J, the gap between germline ends came to 22 bases. Full variable domain (rest looked up from reference TRBV7-8 and TRBJ1-2): GAGVSQSPRYKVAKRGQDVALRCDPISGHVSLFWYQQALGQGPEFLTYFQNEAQLDKSGLPSDRFFAERPEGSVSTLKIQRTQQEDSAVYLCASSLGAPNLQGFGYTFGSGTRLTVV.

The chain joins TRBV6-6 to TRBJ2-7; 9 positions agree with TRBD1. Germline lookup yields CDR1 MNHNY and CDR2 SVGAGI (reference sequence). The junction had 4 bases not matched to a gene; V was cut back by 2 bases and J by 5 bases. The CDR3 has 14 amino acids. The chain's CDR3 is CASSYVGQGDEQYF. CDR3 bases: TGTGCCAGCAGTTACGTGGGACAGGGTGACGAGCAGTACTTC.

V usage is TRBV18 and J usage is TRBJ2-1; 9 positions agree with TRBD1. CDR3 length: 15 residues. Germline V gives CDR1 KGHSH, CDR2 LQKENI. The V gene end was trimmed by 3 bases and the J gene end by 4 bases; junction bases not matched to a gene: 4. For the CDR3, the DNA is TGTGCCAGCTCACCCGGGACAGGGCAGTACAATGAGCAGTTCTTC. Its translation is CASSPGTGQYNEQFF.

This sequence joins TRBV5-4 and TRBJ1-2, with 9 nucleotides matching TRBD1. The CDR3 loop spans 14 amino acids. V lost 0 bases and J lost 9; bases outside the gene matches: 6. Per germline, CDR1 SGHNT and CDR2 YYREEE (reference sequence). The CDR3: CASSLDGQGLSYTF. In DNA, the CDR3 is TGTGCCAGCAGCTTGGATGGACAGGGGTTAAGCTACACCTTC.

J is TRBJ2-1 and V is TRBV5-4; TRBD2 agrees at 8 bases. Germline CDR1 SGHNT, CDR2 YYREEE (reference sequence). V dropped 4 bases and J dropped 6; count of bases not matched to a gene: 15. This CDR3 region has 17 residues. CDR3 region: CASSRGGSGAGGNEQFF. The DNA for the CDR3 is TGTGCCAGCAGCAGGGGAGGTAGCGGGGCGGGGGGCAATGAGCAGTTCTTC.

This clone was seen just once. The chain combines TRBV9 with TRBJ1-2; D uncertain. There are 14 residues in the CDR3. Germline V lookup: CDR1 SGDLS, CDR2 YYNGEE. V lost 0 bases and J 12 bases, leaving 18 bases between the germline ends. CDR3 sequence: CASSVDGNSLLNTF. The CDR3 DNA sequence: TGTGCCAGCAGCGTAGATGGTAACTCCCTTTTGAACACCTTC.

V is TRBV7-9 and J is TRBJ1-5; possible D gene TRBD1, 6 bases. Looked up from germline, CDR1 is SEHNR and CDR2 is FQNEAQ (reference sequence). Trimming removed 1 base from V and 1 base from J, with 14 bases in between. The CDR3 loop spans 17 amino acids. Here the CDR3 reads CASSLGSGDLSNQPQHF. The CDR3 coding sequence is TGTGCCAGCAGCTTAGGGTCAGGGGACTTAAGCAATCAGCCCCAGCATTTT. The full variable domain, in which reference TRBV7-9 and TRBJ1-5 provide the parts outside the CDR3, is DTGVSQNPRHKITKRGQNVTFRCDPISEHNRLYWYRQTLGQGPEFLTYFQNEAQLEKSRLLSDRFSAERPKGSFSTLEIQRTEQGDSAMYLCASSLGSGDLSNQPQHFGDGTRLSIL.

The chain is built from TRBV15 and TRBJ2-1; D is unclear. V dropped 1 base and J dropped 2 bases, with 9 bases sitting between them. The CDR3 runs to 15 residues. CDR1 and CDR2 (germline): LNHNV, YYDKDF (reference sequence). In nucleotides, the CDR3 is TGTGCCACCAGCAGAGCGGCCGACCCCTACAATGAGCAGTTCTTC. Protein product: CATSRAADPYNEQFF.

The V and J genes are TRBV7-3 and TRBJ2-2; no reliable D call. The germline CDR1 and CDR2 sequences are SGHTA and FQGTGA. Trimming cost V 6 bases and J 2 bases, with 10 bases left between them. The CDR3 has 14 residues. This CDR3 is CASRSTVNTGELFF. The CDR3 nucleotides read TGTGCCAGCAGGTCTACAGTAAACACCGGGGAGCTGTTTTTT.